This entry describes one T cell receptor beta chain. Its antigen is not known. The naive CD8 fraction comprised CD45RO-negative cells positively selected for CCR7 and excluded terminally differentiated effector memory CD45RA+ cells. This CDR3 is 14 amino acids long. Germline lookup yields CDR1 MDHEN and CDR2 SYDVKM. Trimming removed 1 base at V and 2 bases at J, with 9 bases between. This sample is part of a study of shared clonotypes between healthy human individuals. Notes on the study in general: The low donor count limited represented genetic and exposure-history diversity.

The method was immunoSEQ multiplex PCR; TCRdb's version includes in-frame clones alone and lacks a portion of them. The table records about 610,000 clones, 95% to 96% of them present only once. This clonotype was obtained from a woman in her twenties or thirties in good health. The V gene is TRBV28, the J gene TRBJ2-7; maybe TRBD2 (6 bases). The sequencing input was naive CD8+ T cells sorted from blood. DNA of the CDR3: TGTGCCAGCAGTTTATCCGGGACTCCCTACGAGCAGTACTTC. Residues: CASSLSGTPYEQYF.